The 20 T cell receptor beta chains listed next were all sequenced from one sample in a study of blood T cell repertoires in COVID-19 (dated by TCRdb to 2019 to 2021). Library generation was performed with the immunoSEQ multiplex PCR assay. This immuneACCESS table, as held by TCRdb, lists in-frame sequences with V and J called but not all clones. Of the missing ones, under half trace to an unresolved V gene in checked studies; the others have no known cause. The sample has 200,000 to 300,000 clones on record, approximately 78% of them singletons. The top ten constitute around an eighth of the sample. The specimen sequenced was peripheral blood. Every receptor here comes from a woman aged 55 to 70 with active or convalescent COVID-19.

As DNA, the CDR3 is TGCGCCAGCAGTGAGCCGGGGGGGACATCCGATTACGAGCAGTACTTC. Amino acids: CASSEPGGTSDYEQYF. V usage is TRBV10-1 and J usage is TRBJ2-7, with 8 bases fitting TRBD2. Trimming took 2 bases from V and 4 from J; bases not matched to a gene: 10. Per the germline V gene, CDR1 is WNHNN and CDR2 is SYGVQD (reference sequence). This CDR3 is 16 amino acids long.

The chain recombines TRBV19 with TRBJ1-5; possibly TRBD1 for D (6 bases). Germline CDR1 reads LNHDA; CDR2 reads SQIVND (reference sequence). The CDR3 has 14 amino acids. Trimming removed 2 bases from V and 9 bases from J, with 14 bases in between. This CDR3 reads CASSIKRGGPPQHF. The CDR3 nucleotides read TGTGCCAGTAGTATAAAGAGGGGGGGACCGCCCCAGCATTTT.

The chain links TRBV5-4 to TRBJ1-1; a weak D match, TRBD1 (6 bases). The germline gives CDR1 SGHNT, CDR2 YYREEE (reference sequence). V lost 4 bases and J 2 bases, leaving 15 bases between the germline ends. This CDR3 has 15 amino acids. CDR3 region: CASSPPGGANTEAFF. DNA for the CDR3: TGTGCCAGCAGCCCCCCCGGGGGGGCAAACACTGAAGCTTTCTTT.

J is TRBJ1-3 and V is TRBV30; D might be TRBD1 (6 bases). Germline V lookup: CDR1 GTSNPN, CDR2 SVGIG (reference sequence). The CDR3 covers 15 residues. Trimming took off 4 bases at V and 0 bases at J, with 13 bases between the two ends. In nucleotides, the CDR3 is TGTGCCTGGACAAAGGGGGATCACTCTGGAAACACCATATATTTT. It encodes CAWTKGDHSGNTIYF.

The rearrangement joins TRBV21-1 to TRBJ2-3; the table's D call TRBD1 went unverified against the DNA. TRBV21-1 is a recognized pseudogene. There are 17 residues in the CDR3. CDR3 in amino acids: CASSTPKTGTFTDTQYF. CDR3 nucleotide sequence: TGTGCCAGCAGCACCCCCAAGACAGGGACATTCACAGATACGCAGTATTTT.

CDR3 in amino acids: CASYRGGPYGYTF. The CDR3 nucleotides read TGTGCCAGCTACAGGGGTGGACCCTATGGCTACACCTTC. V usage is TRBV2 and J usage is TRBJ1-2; 7 bases fit TRBD1. The CDR3 sequence is 13 residues long. CDR1 SNHLY and CDR2 FYNNEI come from the germline V gene. J was trimmed by 4 bases and V by 8 bases; bases with no gene match: 7.

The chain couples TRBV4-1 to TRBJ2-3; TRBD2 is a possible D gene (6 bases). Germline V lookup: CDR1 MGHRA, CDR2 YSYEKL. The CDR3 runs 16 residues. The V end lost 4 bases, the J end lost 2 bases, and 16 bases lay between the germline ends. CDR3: CASSPIRDSLTDTQYF. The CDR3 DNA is TGCGCCAGCAGCCCAATACGGGACTCACTCACAGATACGCAGTATTTT.

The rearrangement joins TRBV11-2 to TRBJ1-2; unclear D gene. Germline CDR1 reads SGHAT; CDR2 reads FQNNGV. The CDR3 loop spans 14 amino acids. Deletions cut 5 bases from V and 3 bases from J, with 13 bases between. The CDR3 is CASSARAKHYGYTF. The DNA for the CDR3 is TGTGCCAGCAGCGCGCGAGCTAAACACTATGGCTACACCTTC.

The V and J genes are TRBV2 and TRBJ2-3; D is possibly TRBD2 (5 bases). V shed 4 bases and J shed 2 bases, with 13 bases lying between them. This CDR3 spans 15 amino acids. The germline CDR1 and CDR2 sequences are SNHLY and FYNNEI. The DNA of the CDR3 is TGTGCCAGCAGTGTAGGTATCCTAGCCACAGATACGCAGTATTTT. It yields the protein CASSVGILATDTQYF.

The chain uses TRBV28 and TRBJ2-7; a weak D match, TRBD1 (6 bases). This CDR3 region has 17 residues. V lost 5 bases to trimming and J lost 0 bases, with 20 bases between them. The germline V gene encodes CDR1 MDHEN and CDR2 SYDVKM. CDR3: CASSPVVGRGSSYEQYF. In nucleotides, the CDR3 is TGTGCCAGCAGTCCCGTGGTAGGCAGGGGAAGCTCCTACGAGCAGTACTTC. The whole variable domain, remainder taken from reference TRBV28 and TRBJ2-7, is DVKVTQSSRYLVKRTGEKVFLECVQDMDHENMFWYRQDPGLGLRLIYFSYDVKMKEKGDIPEGYSVSREKKERFSLILESASTNQTSMYLCASSPVVGRGSSYEQYFGPGTRLTVT.

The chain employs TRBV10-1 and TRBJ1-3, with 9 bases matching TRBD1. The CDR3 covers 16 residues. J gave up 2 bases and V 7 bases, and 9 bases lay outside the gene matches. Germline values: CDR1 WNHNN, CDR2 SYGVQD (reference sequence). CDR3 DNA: TGCGCCAGCACCCGGGACAGGGTAACAGCTGGAAACACCATATATTTT. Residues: CASTRDRVTAGNTIYF.

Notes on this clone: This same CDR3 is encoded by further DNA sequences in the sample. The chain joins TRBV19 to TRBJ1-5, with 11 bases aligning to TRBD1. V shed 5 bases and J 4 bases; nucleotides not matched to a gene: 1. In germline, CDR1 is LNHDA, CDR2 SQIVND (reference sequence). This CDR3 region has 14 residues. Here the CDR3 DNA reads TGTGCCAGTAGTGGGACAGGGGGAAATCAGCCCCAGCATTTT. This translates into CASSGTGGNQPQHF.

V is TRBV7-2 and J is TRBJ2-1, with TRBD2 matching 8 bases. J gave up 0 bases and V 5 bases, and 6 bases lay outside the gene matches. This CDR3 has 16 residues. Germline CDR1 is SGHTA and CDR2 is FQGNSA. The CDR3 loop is CASSPQAGVSYNEQFF. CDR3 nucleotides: TGTGCCAGCAGCCCCCAAGCGGGGGTCTCCTACAATGAGCAGTTCTTC.

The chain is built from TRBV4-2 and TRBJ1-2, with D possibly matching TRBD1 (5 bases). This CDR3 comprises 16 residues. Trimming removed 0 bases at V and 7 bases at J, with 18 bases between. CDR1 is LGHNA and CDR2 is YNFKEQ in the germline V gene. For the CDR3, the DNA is TGTGCCAGCAGCCAAGATAAGAGGCACGTGGGGGGTGGCTACACCTTC. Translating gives CASSQDKRHVGGGYTF.

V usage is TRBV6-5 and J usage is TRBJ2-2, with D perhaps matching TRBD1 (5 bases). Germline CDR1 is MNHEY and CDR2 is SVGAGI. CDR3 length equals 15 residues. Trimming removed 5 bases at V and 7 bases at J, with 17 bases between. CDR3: CASSPLRQLIGELFF. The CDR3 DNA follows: TGTGCCAGCAGTCCTCTGAGACAGCTGATCGGGGAGCTGTTTTTT.

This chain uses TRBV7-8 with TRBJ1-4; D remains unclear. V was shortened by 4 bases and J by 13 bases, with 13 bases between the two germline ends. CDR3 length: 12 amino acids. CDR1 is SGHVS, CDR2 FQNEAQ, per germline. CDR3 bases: TGTGCCAGCAGCTCCCTGCGGGAGGGACTGTTTTTT. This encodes CASSSLREGLFF.

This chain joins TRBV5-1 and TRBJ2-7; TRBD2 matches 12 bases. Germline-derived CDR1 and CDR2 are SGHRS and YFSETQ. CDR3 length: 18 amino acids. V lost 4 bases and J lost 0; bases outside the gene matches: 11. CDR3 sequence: CASSPGTSGPLSSYEQYF. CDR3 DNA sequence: TGCGCCAGCAGCCCCGGGACTAGCGGGCCCCTTAGCTCCTACGAGCAGTACTTC.

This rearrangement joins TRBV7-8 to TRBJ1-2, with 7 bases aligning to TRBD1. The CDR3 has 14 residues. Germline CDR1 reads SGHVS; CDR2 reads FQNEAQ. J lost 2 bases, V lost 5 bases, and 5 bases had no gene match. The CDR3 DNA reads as TGTGCCAGCAGCGACCGGACAGGCAACTATGGCTACACCTTC. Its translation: CASSDRTGNYGYTF.

The CDR3 reads CASSQVENEKLFF. For the CDR3, the DNA is TGTGCCAGCAGTCAGGTGGAAAATGAAAAACTGTTTTTT. The rearrangement joins TRBV7-8 to TRBJ1-4; D ambiguous. Per the germline V gene, CDR1 is SGHVS and CDR2 is FQNEAQ. CDR3 length: 13 residues. Trimming took off 6 bases at V and 5 bases at J, with 10 bases between the two ends.

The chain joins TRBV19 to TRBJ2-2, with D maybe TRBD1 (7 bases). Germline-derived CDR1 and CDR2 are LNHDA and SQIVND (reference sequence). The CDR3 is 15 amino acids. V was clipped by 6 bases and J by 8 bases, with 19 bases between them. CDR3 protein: CASSHLQGGYGELFF. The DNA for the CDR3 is TGTGCCAGTAGCCATCTCCAGGGGGGTTATGGGGAGCTGTTTTTT.